This T cell receptor (beta chain) was sequenced during a study of cytotoxic CD8 clonotypes in ibrutinib-treated CLL. Looking at the study overall: Mean per-sample yields comprised about 250,000 productive templates and around 92,000 productive rearrangements.

TCRdb's table, derived via immunoSEQ multiplex PCR, lists solely in-frame clones and lacks some. This table holds 250,000 or so clones, roughly 70% found once. J lost 10 bases, V lost 5 bases, and 8 bases had no gene match. Germline V gives CDR1 MNHEY, CDR2 SMNVEV (reference sequence). The CDR3 has 14 amino acids. General study points: Baseline levels were approached again at progression, after clonality had risen at ibrutinib response.

Library input was around 1.9 micrograms of DNA from cryopreserved PBMCs. On this clone itself: Antigen: not known.

Sequenced here: PBMCs, sampled after 24 months of ibrutinib treatment. The sequence was obtained from a human donor with chronic lymphocytic leukemia. The chain joins TRBV27 to TRBJ2-7; 13 positions match TRBD2. The CDR3 DNA reads as TGTGCCAGCAGTCCATGGACTAGCGGGAGTAATCAGTACTTC. The encoded protein is CASSPWTSGSNQYF.